What follows describes a single T cell receptor (beta chain). Its antigen is not identified. The sample comes from a study of OX40 agonist ivuxolimab in advanced cancers. Study-wide findings and caveats: Still undetermined is the antigen specificity of the expanded peripheral T cells.

Trimming stripped 3 bases from V and 5 bases from J, with 22 bases between. The germline gives CDR1 GTSNPN, CDR2 SVGIG (reference sequence). CDR3 length equals 16 residues. TCRdb's table, derived via immunoSEQ multiplex PCR, lists solely in-frame clones and lacks some. The table lists approximately 40,000 clones, around 84% of them singletons. The TCR originated in an adult with an advanced solid tumor such as melanoma, head and neck, liver or kidney cancer. The chain joins TRBV30 to TRBJ1-1; a possible D gene is TRBD1 (5 bases). The sample here was CD4+ or CD8+ T cells sorted from blood, taken in a trial of the OX40 agonist ivuxolimab. This CDR3 is CAWRILGGGIGTEAFF. The CDR3 DNA reads TGTGCCTGGAGGATTCTGGGTGGGGGGATCGGTACTGAAGCTTTCTTT. Full variable domain (rest looked up from reference TRBV30 and TRBJ1-1): SQTIHQWPATLVQPVGSPLSLECTVEGTSNPNLYWYRQAAGRGLQLLFYSVGIGQISSEVPQNLSASRPQDRQFILSSKKLLLSDSGFYLCAWRILGGGIGTEAFFGQGTRLTVV.